Listed below are T cell receptor beta chains from one sample, sequenced in a study of cytomegalovirus exposure and HLA in healthy donors. Sequenced by immunoSEQ multiplex PCR; TCRdb stores in-frame clones only, minus some. The data show 240,000 or so clones, roughly 82% seen once. Sequencing was done on a sample of PBMCs. The source of these receptors is a woman aged 40 to 49 in good health and CMV-seropositive. Both conserved end residues are trimmed from each CDR3.

j_gene,v_gene,CDR3aa
TRBJ2-6,TRBV6-6,ASRGQGTGANVLT
TRBJ2-7,TRBV18,ASSPRTGQSSYEQY
TRBJ1-1,TRBV19,ASSTSTRTEAF
TRBJ2-1,TRBV9,ASSPGLAGHPYPGQF
TRBJ1-2,TRBV6-1,ASSGLRWGTNYGYT
TRBJ2-7,TRBV5-1,ASSPAGFTYEQY
TRBJ1-2,TRBV29-1,SIRGLSSRDGYT
TRBJ1-2,TRBV19,ASSIKRQGSYGYT
TRBJ1-3,TRBV7-2,ASSPVGGGGNTIY
TRBJ2-2,TRBV7-9,ASNMQGGTGELF
TRBJ2-7,TRBV7-2,ASSYTLAEEQY
TRBJ2-5,TRBV5-1,ASSLVGNAQETQY
TRBJ2-3,TRBV10-1,ASSLTSGSTDTQY
TRBJ1-2,TRBV5-1,ASSLTGAGSGYT
TRBJ1-2,TRBV25-1,ASSDTPYGYT
TRBJ1-1,TRBV12-5,ASGLASGNTEAF
TRBJ2-7,TRBV7-2,ASQRNRGSYEQY
TRBJ1-2,TRBV19,ASNYPGSANYGYT
TRBJ2-3,TRBV29-1,SVEPLFPFGTGLTDTQY
TRBJ2-7,TRBV13,ASSLGVAGAGEQY
TRBJ2-1,TRBV7-9,ASSLEVAGAYNEQF
TRBJ2-3,TRBV5-1,ASSPRTGGSDTQY
TRBJ1-4,TRBV19,ATAGQGGEKLF
TRBJ2-3,TRBV5-1,ASSLGGGTDTQY
TRBJ2-5,TRBV9,ASSVGQGAGETQY
TRBJ2-5,TRBV9,ASSVVARGETQY
TRBJ2-3,TRBV9,ASSVGTSGRGDTQY
TRBJ1-2,TRBV19,ASSPRQGGGGYT
TRBJ2-2,TRBV7-6,ASSPLAGPDTNTGELF
TRBJ1-2,TRBV27,ASIQGDVYT
TRBJ2-5,TRBV7-6,ASSLRGNQGTQY
TRBJ1-2,TRBV15,ATSDLRGTVYGYT
TRBJ2-3,TRBV4-3,ASSQDPAGTDTQY
TRBJ1-3,TRBV5-1,ASSWGTGQTGNTIY
TRBJ1-2,TRBV30,AWQGVRGYT
TRBJ1-3,TRBV10-3,AISESQGIRNTIY
TRBJ1-1,TRBV7-2,ASSLAGTSEAF
TRBJ2-3,TRBV7-9,ASSLNLAGSTDTQY
TRBJ1-2,TRBV19,ASSLDRNYGYT
NA,TRBV4-1,ASSQGKGGSYEQY
TRBJ1-2,TRBV7-2,ASSPSLGQGSYGYT
TRBJ2-2,TRBV2,ASRLLHSTGELF
TRBJ1-2,TRBV19,ASSRELNYGYT
TRBJ1-2,TRBV11-2,ASSLARQGARGGYT
TRBJ2-3,TRBV6-5,ASSRGAGTDTQY